Reported below is one T cell receptor (beta chain). What it recognizes is unknown. This entry belongs to a study of CD8+CD57+ T cells in acquired aplastic anemia. Study information: DNA per sorted CD4+ or CD8+ sample ranged roughly 0.18 to 30 ug, averaging around 3.2 ug. Whole-study results and caveats: Patients and controls had in common fewer than 30 CD8+ CDR3 sequences.

Profiling of TCR beta VDJ combinations and CDR3 sequences used genomic DNA as template. MiXCR was run by TCRdb on the reads, yielding one entry per CDR3 protein. The sample contains more than 150,000 distinct CDR3 sequences, nearly 50% of which appear only once. Germline CDR1 and CDR2: DFQATT and SNEGSKA (reference sequence). The CDR3 loop spans 11 amino acids. Flow cytometry had shown expanded CD8+CD57+ cells in the patients chosen for sequencing. No therapy had been given to the patients at the time of blood sampling. The TCR originated in a human donor with aplastic anemia. Material for sequencing was sorted CD4+, CD8+, or CD8+CD57+ T cells (not recorded which) from PBMCs. V is TRBV20-1 and J is TRBJ1-2; TRBD1 matches 7 bases. The DNA of the CDR3 is TGCACCCCAGGGGGGGCTCACGGCTACACCTTC. It codes for CTPGGAHGYTF.